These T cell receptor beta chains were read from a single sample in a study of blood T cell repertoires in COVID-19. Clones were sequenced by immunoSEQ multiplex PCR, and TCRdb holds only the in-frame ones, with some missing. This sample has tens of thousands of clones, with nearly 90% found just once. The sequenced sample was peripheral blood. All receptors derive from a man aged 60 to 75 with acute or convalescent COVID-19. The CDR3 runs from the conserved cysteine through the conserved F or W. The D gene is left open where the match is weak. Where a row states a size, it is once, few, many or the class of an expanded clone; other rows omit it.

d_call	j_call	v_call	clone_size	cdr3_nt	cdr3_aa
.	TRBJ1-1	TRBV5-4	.	TGTGCCAGCAGCTTGACAGGGAGGGCTGAAGCTTTCTTT	CASSLTGRAEAFF
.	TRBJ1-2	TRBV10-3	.	TGTGCCATCAGGGGGGACAATGATGGCTACACCTTC	CAIRGDNDGYTF
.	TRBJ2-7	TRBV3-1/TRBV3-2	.	TGTGCCAGCAGCCAAGATCTTGTCGGCGAGCAGTACTTC	CASSQDLVGEQYF
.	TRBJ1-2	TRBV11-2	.	TGTGCCAGCAGCTTAGGTCTGACAATAGGCGGCTACACCTTC	CASSLGLTIGGYTF
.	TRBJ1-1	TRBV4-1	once	TGCGCCAGCAGCCAGAGGGAGGTGAACACTGAAGCTTTCTTT	CASSQREVNTEAFF
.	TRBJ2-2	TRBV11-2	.	TGTGCCAGCAGCTTACGGAACACCGGGGAGCTGTTTTTT	CASSLRNTGELFF
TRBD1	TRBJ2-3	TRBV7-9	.	TGTGCCAGCAGCTTAGGGGGGACAGGGTCAGATACGCAGTATTTT	CASSLGGTGSDTQYF
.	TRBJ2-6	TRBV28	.	TGTGCCAGCAGTTTGACGGAGAGCTCTGGGGCCAACGTCCTGACTTTC	CASSLTESSGANVLTF
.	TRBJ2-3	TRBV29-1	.	TGCAGCGTTGATATTGGCACAGATACGCAGTATTTT	CSVDIGTDTQYF
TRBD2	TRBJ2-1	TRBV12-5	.	TGTGCTAGTGGCCGTCGGACTAGCGGGGGAGATGAGCAGTTCTTC	CASGRRTSGGDEQFF
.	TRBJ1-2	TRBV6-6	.	TGTGCCAGCAGTTACATCGGAGGGCTCACCTATGGCTACACCTTC	CASSYIGGLTYGYTF
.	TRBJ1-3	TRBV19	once	TGTGCCAGCCAACGGAGTAGCTCTGGAAACACCATATATTTT	CASQRSSSGNTIYF
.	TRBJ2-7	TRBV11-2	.	TGTGCCAGCAGTGGGACTGAGCAGTACGAGCAGTACTTC	CASSGTEQYEQYF
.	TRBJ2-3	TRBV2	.	TGTGCCAGCGCGACAGAATTCCTCAGCACAGATACGCAGTATTTT	CASATEFLSTDTQYF
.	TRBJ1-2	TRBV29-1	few	TGCAGCGGTGGACAGTCTTCCAACTATGGCTACACCTTC	CSGGQSSNYGYTF
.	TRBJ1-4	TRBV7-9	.	TGTGCCAGCAGCCCAAGAGGTTTGATCGGTAATGAAAAACTGTTTTTT	CASSPRGLIGNEKLFF
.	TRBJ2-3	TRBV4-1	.	TGCGCCAGCAGTATCGGCGGTTCTAGCACAGATACGCAGTATTTT	CASSIGGSSTDTQYF
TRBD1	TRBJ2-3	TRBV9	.	TGTGCCAGCAGCGTATCGGGACAGAGATCGGATACGCAGTATTTT	CASSVSGQRSDTQYF
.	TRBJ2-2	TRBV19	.	TGTGCCAGTAGTATCCGGGTGAACACCGGGGAGCTGTTTTTT	CASSIRVNTGELFF
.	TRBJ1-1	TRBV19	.	TGTGCCAGTAGTCTTCTGGGGGGGGGCTACTCCCTCTCTGAAGCTTTCTTT	CASSLLGGGYSLSEAFF
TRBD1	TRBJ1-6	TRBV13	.	TGTGCCAGCAGCCCCAGGACAGGGATTAATAATTCACCCCTCCACTTT	CASSPRTGINNSPLHF
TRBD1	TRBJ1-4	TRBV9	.	TGTGCCAGCAGCGTAGGACCGACAGGGGGTGAAAAACTGTTTTTT	CASSVGPTGGEKLFF
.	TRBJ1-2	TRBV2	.	TGTGCCAGCAGACGCGTGAATGGCTACACCTTC	CASRRVNGYTF
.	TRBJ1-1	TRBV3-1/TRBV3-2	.	TGTGCCAGCAGCCAAGTCAGGGTTGAGGAGGCTTTCTTT	CASSQVRVEEAFF
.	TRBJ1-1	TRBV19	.	TGTGCCAGTAGTATAGGGGGGGGTAGATGGGACGACACTGAAGCTTTCTTT	CASSIGGGRWDDTEAFF
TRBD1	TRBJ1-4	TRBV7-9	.	TGTGCCAGCGAGGGACAGGAAGAAAAACTGTTTTTT	CASEGQEEKLFF
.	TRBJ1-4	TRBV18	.	TGTGCCAGCTCACCAAATGCGGGGCCCGGTGAAAAACTGTTTTTT	CASSPNAGPGEKLFF
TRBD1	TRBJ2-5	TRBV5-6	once	TGTGCCAGCAGCTTGGACAGGGGCTTAGTAGAGACCCAGTACTTC	CASSLDRGLVETQYF
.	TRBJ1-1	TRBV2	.	TGTGCCAGCAGTGGTGGGGCCCTGAACACTGAAGCTTTCTTT	CASSGGALNTEAFF